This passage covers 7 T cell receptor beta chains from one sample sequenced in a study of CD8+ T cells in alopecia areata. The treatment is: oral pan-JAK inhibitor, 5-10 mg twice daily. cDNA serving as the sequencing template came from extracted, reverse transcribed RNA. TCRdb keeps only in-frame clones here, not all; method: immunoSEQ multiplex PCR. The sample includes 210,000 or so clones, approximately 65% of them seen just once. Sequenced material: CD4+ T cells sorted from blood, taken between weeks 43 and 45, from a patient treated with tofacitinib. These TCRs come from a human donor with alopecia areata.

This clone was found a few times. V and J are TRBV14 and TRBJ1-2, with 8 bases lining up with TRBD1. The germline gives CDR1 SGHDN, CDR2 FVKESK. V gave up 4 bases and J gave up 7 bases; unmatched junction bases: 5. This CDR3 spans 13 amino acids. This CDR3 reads CASSRNDRGGYTF. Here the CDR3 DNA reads TGTGCCAGCAGCCGGAATGACAGGGGTGGCTACACCTTC.

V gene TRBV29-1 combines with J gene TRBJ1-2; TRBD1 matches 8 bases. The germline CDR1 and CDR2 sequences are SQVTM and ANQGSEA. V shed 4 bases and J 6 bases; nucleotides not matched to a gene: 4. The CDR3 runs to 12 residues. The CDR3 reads CSVGGQVHGYTF. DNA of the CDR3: TGCAGCGTTGGGGGACAGGTCCATGGCTACACCTTC.

CDR3 coding DNA: TGTGCCAGCAGTACTTGGGACAGGGGTGGCTACACCTTC. Its protein product is CASSTWDRGGYTF. V gene TRBV6-5 combines with J gene TRBJ1-2; TRBD1 aligns across 10 bases. CDR1 is MNHEY, CDR2 SVGAGI, per germline. The CDR3 runs 13 residues. Trimming took 5 bases from V and 7 from J; bases not matched to a gene: 4.

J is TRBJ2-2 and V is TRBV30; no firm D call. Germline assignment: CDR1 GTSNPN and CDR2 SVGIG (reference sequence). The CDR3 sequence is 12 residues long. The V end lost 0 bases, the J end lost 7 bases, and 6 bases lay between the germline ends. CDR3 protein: CAWSVWGGELFF. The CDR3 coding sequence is TGTGCCTGGAGTGTATGGGGCGGGGAGCTGTTTTTT.

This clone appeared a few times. This chain's CDR3 is CSVGSRGITGELFF. The CDR3 nucleotides are TGCAGCGTTGGCAGCAGGGGGATCACCGGGGAGCTGTTTTTT. This chain connects TRBV29-1 to TRBJ2-2; 7 bases are shared with TRBD1. The V gene's germline CDR1 is SQVTM and CDR2 ANQGSEA. This CDR3 has 14 amino acids. Trimming at V came to 4 bases and at J to 4 bases, leaving 6 bases not matched to a gene.

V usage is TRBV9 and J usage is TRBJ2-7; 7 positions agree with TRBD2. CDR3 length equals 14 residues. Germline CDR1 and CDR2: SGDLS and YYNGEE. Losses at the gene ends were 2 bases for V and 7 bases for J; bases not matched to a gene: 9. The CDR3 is CASSVGLLSAEQYF. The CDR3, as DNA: TGTGCCAGCAGCGTGGGACTACTGTCGGCTGAGCAGTACTTC.

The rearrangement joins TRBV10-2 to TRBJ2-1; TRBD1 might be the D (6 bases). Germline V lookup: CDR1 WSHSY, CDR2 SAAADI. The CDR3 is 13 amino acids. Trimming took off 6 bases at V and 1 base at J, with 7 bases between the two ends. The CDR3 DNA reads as TGCGCCAGCAGAACAGGGTCCTACAATGAGCAGTTCTTC. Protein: CASRTGSYNEQFF.